A single sample gave rise to the 25 T cell receptor beta chains below, sequenced in a study of OX40 agonist ivuxolimab in advanced cancers. TCRdb keeps only in-frame clones here, not all; method: immunoSEQ multiplex PCR. The sample contains about 48,000 clones, roughly 81% of which appear only once. The source material was CD4+ or CD8+ T cells sorted from blood, sampled in a trial of the OX40 agonist ivuxolimab. All receptors derive from an adult with an advanced solid tumor such as melanoma, head and neck, liver or kidney cancer.

This clone was observed once. V is TRBV5-8 and J is TRBJ2-3; D remains unclear. Germline V lookup: CDR1 SGHTS, CDR2 YDEGEE. The V end lost 2 bases, the J end lost 0 bases, and 7 bases lay between the germline ends. The CDR3 runs 14 residues. CDR3 sequence reads: CASSFTTSTDTQYF. In DNA form, the CDR3 reads TGTGCCAGCAGCTTCACGACGAGCACAGATACGCAGTATTTT. Filled out from reference TRBV5-8 and TRBJ2-3, the complete variable domain reads EAGVTQSPTHLIKTRGQQATLRCSPISGHTSVYWYQQALGLGLQFLLWYDEGEERNRGNFPPRFSGRQFPNYSSELNVNALELEDSALYLCASSFTTSTDTQYFGPGTRLTVL.

This clone appeared once. The J gene is TRBJ2-2, the V gene TRBV2; D gene unclear. Between the trimmed V and J ends, which lost 8 bases and 1 base, there was a span of 8 bases. The germline V gene has CDR1 SNHLY and CDR2 FYNNEI. The CDR3 length is 13 residues. Written as DNA, the CDR3 is TGTGCCAGCGGGCAGGAGAACACCGGGGAGCTGTTTTTT. It translates to CASGQENTGELFF.

In its sample, this clone was seen once. The chain has TRBV6-5 and TRBJ2-2; TRBD2 is a possible D gene (6 bases). Trimming took 7 bases from V and 5 from J, leaving 14 bases between them. Germline lookup yields CDR1 MNHEY and CDR2 SVGAGI. The CDR3 extends over 14 amino acids. CDR3 in amino acids: CASTENRETGELFF. As DNA, the CDR3 is TGTGCCAGCACTGAAAATCGGGAGACCGGGGAGCTGTTTTTT.

The rearrangement uses TRBV5-6 and TRBJ2-1; no reliable D call. Germline loops: CDR1 SGHDT, CDR2 YYEEEE. There are 13 residues in the CDR3. V was clipped by 0 bases and J by 7 bases, with 8 bases between them. The CDR3 loop reads CASSLGLENEQFF. The CDR3, as DNA: TGTGCCAGCAGCTTGGGCCTTGAGAATGAGCAGTTCTTC.

V is TRBV19 and J is TRBJ2-3; D is possibly TRBD2 (5 bases). V lost 3 bases and J lost 6, with 16 bases in between. The germline V gene encodes CDR1 LNHDA and CDR2 SQIVND (reference sequence). The CDR3 is made up of 15 amino acids. This CDR3 reads CASSMTMEFGDTQYF. CDR3 DNA: TGTGCCAGTAGTATGACTATGGAATTTGGGGATACGCAGTATTTT.

The V and J genes are TRBV6-1 and TRBJ2-7; D possibly corresponds to TRBD2 (7 bases). Germline V gene sequence: CDR1 MNHNS, CDR2 SASEGT. The CDR3 covers 15 residues. V was trimmed by 1 base and J by 5 bases, leaving 15 bases between them. This chain's CDR3 is CASSEEGGTRHEQYF. As DNA, the CDR3 is TGTGCCAGCAGTGAAGAGGGGGGGACCCGCCACGAGCAGTACTTC.

The chain recombines TRBV5-4 with TRBJ2-3; D gene uncertain. The CDR3 length is 14 residues. V shed 4 bases and J shed 2 bases, with 11 bases lying between them. Germline values: CDR1 SGHNT, CDR2 YYREEE (reference sequence). CDR3 protein: CASSRRLLTDTQYF. The CDR3 DNA is TGTGCCAGCAGCCGACGACTCCTCACAGATACGCAGTATTTT.

The V call is TRBV28, the J call TRBJ1-4, with a possible D match to TRBD1 (6 bases). The germline V and J ends were trimmed by 1 base and 0 bases, with 9 bases remaining between them. Germline V CDR1 and CDR2: MDHEN, SYDVKM. The CDR3 contains 16 residues. Here the CDR3 reads CASSLLQGATNEKLFF. CDR3 nucleotide sequence: TGTGCCAGCAGTTTATTACAGGGAGCAACTAATGAAAAACTGTTTTTT. Using reference TRBV28 and TRBJ1-4 for the parts outside the CDR3, the full variable domain is DVKVTQSSRYLVKRTGEKVFLECVQDMDHENMFWYRQDPGLGLRLIYFSYDVKMKEKGDIPEGYSVSREKKERFSLILESASTNQTSMYLCASSLLQGATNEKLFFGSGTQLSVL.

CDR3 residues: CASSLRAVHNEQFF. The CDR3 DNA sequence: TGTGCCAGCAGTTTAAGAGCGGTACACAATGAGCAGTTCTTC. This chain links TRBV28 with TRBJ2-1, with D possibly TRBD2 on 5 matching bases. V was cut by 2 bases and J by 5 bases, with 10 bases left in between. Germline values: CDR1 MDHEN, CDR2 SYDVKM. The length of the CDR3 is 14 residues.

The rearrangement uses TRBV19 and TRBJ1-5, with TRBD1 matching 10 bases. J was trimmed by 3 bases and V by 10 bases; bases with no gene match: 9. Germline-derived CDR1 and CDR2 are LNHDA and SQIVND (reference sequence). This CDR3 spans 15 amino acids. CDR3 DNA sequence: TGTGCCACGTTGGACAGGGGGGGTAACAATCAGCCCCAGCATTTT. The encoded protein is CATLDRGGNNQPQHF.

This rearrangement joins TRBV13 to TRBJ2-6; the D gene could be TRBD1 or TRBD2 (5 bases each). The germline CDR1 and CDR2 sequences are PRHDT and FYEKMQ (reference sequence). The CDR3 spans 17 residues. The V end was cut by 5 bases, the J end by 0 bases, with 14 bases between. The CDR3 sequence: CASSPLLGTSGANVLTF. The CDR3 DNA reads as TGTGCCAGCAGCCCCCTTCTAGGGACCTCTGGGGCCAACGTCCTGACTTTC.

This clone showed up just once. The chain is built from TRBV7-8 and TRBJ2-7; D not resolved. Germline V CDR1 and CDR2: SGHVS, FQNEAQ. V was clipped by 3 bases and J by 2 bases, with 14 bases between them. The CDR3 length is 15 residues. CDR3 in amino acids: CASSLAQTPPYEQYF. The CDR3 nucleotides are TGTGCCAGCAGCTTGGCCCAGACACCCCCCTACGAGCAGTACTTC.

This clone was found a few times. For the CDR3, the DNA is TGTGCCAGTAGTATGGGCCTAGCGGGAGTAAATGAGCAGTTCTTC. Translating it yields CASSMGLAGVNEQFF. The genes are TRBV19 and TRBJ2-1, with 10 bases fitting TRBD2. Germline CDR1 reads LNHDA; CDR2 reads SQIVND (reference sequence). With 3 bases clipped from V and 7 bases from J, the junction kept 6 bases outside the gene matches. The CDR3 loop spans 15 amino acids.

The V and J genes are TRBV7-2 and TRBJ1-1; TRBD1 matches 7 bases. Germline V gene sequence: CDR1 SGHTA, CDR2 FQGNSA. J was trimmed by 3 bases and V by 5 bases; bases with no gene match: 6. This CDR3 is 14 amino acids long. The CDR3 DNA sequence: TGTGCCAGCAGCCGAGCAGGGGGGGACACTGAAGCTTTCTTT. Residues: CASSRAGGDTEAFF.

This clone was seen just once. The rearrangement uses TRBV19 and TRBJ2-5; tentative D call: TRBD1 (7 bases). V was shortened by 3 bases and J by 6 bases, with 14 bases between the two germline ends. This CDR3 contains 14 residues. Germline V gene data show CDR1 as LNHDA and CDR2 as SQIVND (reference sequence). The CDR3 sequence: CASSIGGGGKTQYF. The CDR3 DNA reads TGTGCCAGTAGTATCGGAGGGGGCGGTAAGACCCAGTACTTC.

CDR3 amino acids: CASINTGLGAYEQYF. The CDR3 DNA reads as TGTGCCAGCATCAACACAGGGCTGGGGGCCTACGAGCAGTACTTC. The chain carries TRBV5-6 and TRBJ2-7; TRBD1 is a possible D gene (6 bases). Looked up from germline, CDR1 is SGHDT and CDR2 is YYEEEE. This CDR3 contains 15 residues. The V end lost 6 bases, the J end lost 2 bases, and 18 bases lay between the germline ends.

The chain has TRBV25-1 and TRBJ2-7, with 12 bases fitting TRBD1. The V gene's germline CDR1 is MGHDK and CDR2 SYGVNS. V lost 3 bases and J lost 5; bases outside the gene matches: 2. CDR3 length: 14 amino acids. The CDR3 here is CASSEWDRGHEQYF. Here the CDR3 DNA reads TGTGCCAGCAGTGAGTGGGACAGGGGGCACGAGCAGTACTTC.

The chain couples TRBV6-1 to TRBJ2-5; 8 bases map to TRBD1. This CDR3 comprises 16 residues. The germline V gene has CDR1 MNHNS and CDR2 SASEGT. V gave up 4 bases and J gave up 5 bases; unmatched junction bases: 12. This chain's CDR3 is CASSGSRQGLWETQYF. The CDR3 DNA is TGTGCCAGCAGTGGATCTAGACAGGGGCTGTGGGAGACCCAGTACTTC.

This clone was counted a few times. This rearrangement joins TRBV28 to TRBJ1-2, with D unresolved. Germline lookup yields CDR1 MDHEN and CDR2 SYDVKM. The germline V and J ends were trimmed by 7 bases and 6 bases, with 21 bases remaining between them. The CDR3 consists of 15 residues. This CDR3 is CASIPLGGRAHGYTF. The CDR3 DNA follows: TGTGCCAGCATTCCACTCGGAGGGAGGGCTCATGGCTACACCTTC.

J is TRBJ2-5 and V is TRBV27; unclear D gene. The germline gives CDR1 MNHEY, CDR2 SMNVEV (reference sequence). Trimming stripped 6 bases from V and 5 bases from J, with 16 bases between. The CDR3 totals 14 residues. The CDR3 nucleotides are TGTGCCAGCAGCTTAGTGGGCCTGGGGGAGACCCAGTACTTC. Encoded protein: CASSLVGLGETQYF.

The chain employs TRBV10-1 and TRBJ2-7; TRBD2 matches at 7 bases. With 4 bases clipped from V and 1 base from J, the junction kept 7 bases outside the gene matches. The CDR3 has 15 amino acids. Germline V lookup: CDR1 WNHNN, CDR2 SYGVQD (reference sequence). CDR3 protein: CASSGWLAASYEQYF. In nucleotides, the CDR3 is TGCGCCAGCAGTGGGTGGCTAGCGGCTTCCTACGAGCAGTACTTC.

The chain carries TRBV6-5 and TRBJ2-1, with D possibly being TRBD1 (6 bases). Trimming shortened V by 6 bases and J by 11 bases, and 20 bases separated the two germline ends. This CDR3 contains 14 residues. Germline assignment: CDR1 MNHEY and CDR2 SVGAGI. CDR3 sequence (DNA): TGTGCCAGCAGATCAGATTGGGCCGGGACAAAGCAGTTCTTC. As protein: CASRSDWAGTKQFF.

This rearrangement joins TRBV5-4 to TRBJ2-1; 8 nucleotides align to TRBD1. Germline V gene lookup returns CDR1 SGHNT and CDR2 YYREEE (reference sequence). The CDR3 is 13 residues long. Trimming removed 4 bases from V and 8 bases from J; junction bases left unmatched: 5. The CDR3 DNA reads TGTGCCAGCAGCGACCACAGGGGGGATGAGCAGTTCTTC. Amino acids: CASSDHRGDEQFF.

CDR3 loop: CASSSTGGTGELFF. The CDR3 DNA is TGTGCCAGCAGCTCAACAGGCGGCACCGGGGAGCTGTTTTTT. The V gene is TRBV9, the J gene TRBJ2-2; weak D call: TRBD1 (5 bases). The CDR3 is made up of 14 amino acids. V lost 4 bases, J lost 4 bases, and 11 bases lay in between. Germline CDR1 and CDR2: SGDLS and YYNGEE.

This rearrangement joins TRBV11-2 to TRBJ2-3, with 9 bases fitting TRBD2. The J segment lost 4 bases and the V segment lost 1 base, leaving 6 bases of the junction unmatched. CDR1 is SGHAT, CDR2 FQNNGV, per germline. The CDR3 has 16 residues. CDR3 DNA: TGTGCCAGCAGCTTAGTGGTTAGCGGGAGTGCAGATACGCAGTATTTT. Translation: CASSLVVSGSADTQYF.